The rows below give T cell receptor beta chains drawn from one sample of a study of T-cell reconstitution after alpha-beta-depleted transplantation in children. TCRdb fed the PCR reads into MiXCR, producing one record per CDR3 protein. There are about 610,000 distinct CDR3 sequences in the sample; 8% to 11% occur only once, and around 4% lies in the top ten. The sequencing here drew on PBMCs from the stem cell graft donor, taken from the stem cell graft. Receptors were obtained from a human donor who donated a stem cell graft to a child with acute myeloid leukemia. CDR3s include the opening cysteine and the closing phenylalanine or tryptophan. The order of the fields is D gene, V gene, J gene, clone size, CDR3 protein, CDR3 DNA. D genes are given only for firm matches. Clone size is given for some rows only: seen once, a few or many times, or a class if the clone is expanded.

D gene: TRBD2
V gene: TRBV5-4
J gene: TRBJ2-2
clone size: many
CDR3 protein: CASSPTSGKGTGELFF
CDR3 DNA: TGTGCCAGCAGCCCGACTAGCGGGAAAGGCACCGGGGAGCTGTTTTTT

D gene: -
V gene: TRBV4-2
J gene: TRBJ2-3
clone size: many
CDR3 protein: CASRSVARGTDTQYF
CDR3 DNA: TGTGCCAGCAGATCCGTAGCGCGGGGCACAGATACGCAGTATTTT

D gene: -
V gene: TRBV6-2/TRBV6-3
J gene: TRBJ2-7
clone size: few
CDR3 protein: CASSYLSLDEQYF
CDR3 DNA: TGTGCCAGCAGTTACCTAAGTCTCGACGAGCAGTACTTC

D gene: TRBD1
V gene: TRBV29-1
J gene: TRBJ2-3
clone size: few
CDR3 protein: CSVEGVVTGPDTQYF
CDR3 DNA: TGCAGCGTTGAGGGAGTAGTGACAGGGCCAGATACGCAGTATTTT

D gene: -
V gene: TRBV20-1
J gene: TRBJ1-1
clone size: -
CDR3 protein: CSAPVRGTIEAFF
CDR3 DNA: TGCAGTGCTCCAGTCCGGGGCACGATTGAAGCTTTCTTT

D gene: -
V gene: TRBV29-1
J gene: TRBJ2-1
clone size: few
CDR3 protein: CSAVRDGSYNEQFF
CDR3 DNA: TGCAGCGCTGTACGGGATGGGTCCTACAATGAGCAGTTCTTC

D gene: -
V gene: TRBV12-3/TRBV12-4
J gene: TRBJ1-1
clone size: many
CDR3 protein: CASSSIQGAEAFF
CDR3 DNA: TGTGCCAGCAGTTCAATACAGGGTGCTGAAGCTTTCTTT

D gene: -
V gene: TRBV2
J gene: TRBJ2-1
clone size: -
CDR3 protein: CASSIDPGNEQFF
CDR3 DNA: TGTGCCAGCAGCATAGACCCGGGCAATGAGCAGTTCTTC

D gene: -
V gene: TRBV27
J gene: TRBJ2-6
clone size: few
CDR3 protein: CASSLIRFSSGANVLTF
CDR3 DNA: TGTGCCAGCAGTTTAATCCGGTTTTCCTCTGGGGCCAACGTCCTGACTTTC

D gene: -
V gene: TRBV10-3
J gene: TRBJ2-5
clone size: few
CDR3 protein: CAISDVQGSSGTQYF
CDR3 DNA: TGTGCCATCAGCGACGTGCAGGGTTCGTCAGGGACCCAGTACTTC

D gene: -
V gene: TRBV7-9
J gene: TRBJ1-1
clone size: -
CDR3 protein: CASRSGDTEAFF
CDR3 DNA: TGTGCCAGCCGATCAGGGGACACTGAAGCTTTCTTT

D gene: -
V gene: TRBV29-1
J gene: TRBJ2-1
clone size: -
CDR3 protein: CSVEERGSDREQFF
CDR3 DNA: TGCAGCGTTGAAGAAAGGGGGTCAGACAGGGAGCAGTTCTTC

D gene: -
V gene: TRBV12-3/TRBV12-4
J gene: TRBJ2-7
clone size: many
CDR3 protein: CASKRTTYEQYF
CDR3 DNA: TGTGCCAGCAAGCGGACCACCTACGAGCAGTACTTC

D gene: TRBD2
V gene: TRBV4-3
J gene: TRBJ2-7
clone size: few
CDR3 protein: CASSQDTSGTYEQYF
CDR3 DNA: TGCGCCAGCAGCCAAGATACTAGCGGCACCTACGAGCAGTACTTC

D gene: TRBD2
V gene: TRBV29-1
J gene: TRBJ2-1
clone size: few
CDR3 protein: CSVVWLAGVSEQFF
CDR3 DNA: TGCAGCGTTGTTTGGTTAGCGGGAGTGAGTGAGCAATTCTTC

D gene: TRBD1
V gene: TRBV20-1
J gene: TRBJ2-1
clone size: many
CDR3 protein: CSAREGQGFYNEQFF
CDR3 DNA: TGCAGTGCTAGGGAGGGACAGGGGTTCTACAATGAGCAGTTCTTC

D gene: TRBD2
V gene: TRBV19
J gene: TRBJ2-1
clone size: few
CDR3 protein: CASSMGGNVYEQFF
CDR3 DNA: TGTGCCAGTAGTATGGGAGGGAACGTCTATGAGCAGTTCTTC

D gene: -
V gene: TRBV12-3/TRBV12-4
J gene: TRBJ1-2
clone size: many
CDR3 protein: CASSFRPGLKRTF
CDR3 DNA: TGTGCCAGCAGCTTCAGACCGGGCCTTAAGAGGACCTTC

D gene: TRBD1
V gene: TRBV9
J gene: TRBJ2-3
clone size: few
CDR3 protein: CASSVVGGPQYF
CDR3 DNA: TGTGCCAGCAGCGTAGTAGGGGGCCCGCAGTATTTT

D gene: -
V gene: TRBV7-3
J gene: TRBJ2-5
clone size: few
CDR3 protein: CASSPDTWEETQYF
CDR3 DNA: TGTGCCAGCAGCCCAGATACCTGGGAGGAGACCCAGTACTTC

D gene: -
V gene: TRBV29-1
J gene: TRBJ1-3
clone size: -
CDR3 protein: CSVVLTGNTIYF
CDR3 DNA: TGCAGCGTTGTTCTGACTGGAAACACCATATATTTT

D gene: -
V gene: TRBV12-3/TRBV12-4
J gene: TRBJ2-7
clone size: -
CDR3 protein: CASSIHSGSYEQYF
CDR3 DNA: TGTGCCAGCAGTATTCATAGCGGCTCCTACGAGCAGTACTTC

D gene: TRBD2
V gene: TRBV3-1
J gene: TRBJ2-7
clone size: few
CDR3 protein: CASSLQAGRSGEQYF
CDR3 DNA: TGTGCCAGCAGCCTCCAAGCGGGACGAAGTGGCGAGCAGTACTTC

D gene: TRBD1
V gene: TRBV5-6
J gene: TRBJ2-3
clone size: -
CDR3 protein: CASSLRQGTSRIDTQYF
CDR3 DNA: TGTGCCAGCAGCCTACGACAGGGAACTTCCCGAATAGATACGCAGTATTTT

D gene: TRBD2
V gene: TRBV3-1
J gene: TRBJ2-3
clone size: many
CDR3 protein: CASSQVAVSGRDTQYF
CDR3 DNA: TGTGCCAGCAGCCAAGTAGCAGTAAGCGGGAGAGATACGCAGTATTTT

D gene: -
V gene: TRBV24-1
J gene: TRBJ2-1
clone size: many
CDR3 protein: CATSDLQGQFF
CDR3 DNA: TGTGCCACCAGTGATTTGCAGGGGCAGTTCTTC

D gene: -
V gene: TRBV20-1
J gene: TRBJ1-5
clone size: few
CDR3 protein: CSAHRVSQPQHF
CDR3 DNA: TGCAGTGCCCACCGGGTCAGTCAGCCCCAGCATTTT

D gene: -
V gene: TRBV9
J gene: TRBJ2-1
clone size: many
CDR3 protein: CASSKAVASHEQFF
CDR3 DNA: TGTGCCAGCAGCAAAGCGGTGGCCTCCCATGAGCAGTTCTTC

D gene: -
V gene: TRBV2
J gene: TRBJ2-3
clone size: few
CDR3 protein: CASSELSVGLGTDTQYF
CDR3 DNA: TGTGCCAGCAGTGAACTCAGTGTAGGGCTCGGAACAGATACGCAGTATTTT

D gene: TRBD2
V gene: TRBV7-8
J gene: TRBJ2-1
clone size: few
CDR3 protein: CASSFPTSVPVYNEQFF
CDR3 DNA: TGTGCCAGCAGCTTTCCGACTAGCGTCCCGGTCTACAATGAGCAGTTCTTC

D gene: -
V gene: TRBV6-2/TRBV6-3
J gene: TRBJ2-5
clone size: -
CDR3 protein: CASSPTGDGTQYF
CDR3 DNA: TGTGCCAGCAGTCCTACAGGCGACGGGACCCAGTACTTC

D gene: -
V gene: TRBV5-6
J gene: TRBJ2-7
clone size: many
CDR3 protein: CASSLEVEQYF
CDR3 DNA: TGTGCCAGCAGCTTGGAAGTCGAGCAGTACTTC

D gene: -
V gene: TRBV11-2
J gene: TRBJ2-2
clone size: many
CDR3 protein: CASSLKGSTGELFF
CDR3 DNA: TGTGCCAGCAGCTTAAAAGGGTCCACCGGGGAGCTGTTTTTT

D gene: TRBD2
V gene: TRBV29-1
J gene: TRBJ2-1
clone size: -
CDR3 protein: CSVRAGAEFF
CDR3 DNA: TGCAGCGTTCGGGCGGGAGCGGAGTTCTTC

D gene: TRBD2
V gene: TRBV20-1
J gene: TRBJ2-3
clone size: few
CDR3 protein: CSARVGTSREDTQYF
CDR3 DNA: TGCAGTGCTAGAGTTGGGACTAGCAGGGAAGATACGCAGTATTTT

D gene: -
V gene: TRBV20-1
J gene: TRBJ1-5
clone size: -
CDR3 protein: CSAAHGTAGQPQHF
CDR3 DNA: TGCAGTGCAGCGCACGGGACGGCAGGTCAGCCCCAGCATTTT

D gene: -
V gene: TRBV20-1
J gene: TRBJ2-4
clone size: many
CDR3 protein: CSAPSGPRENIQYF
CDR3 DNA: TGCAGTGCTCCGAGCGGGCCGAGGGAAAACATTCAGTACTTC

D gene: TRBD2
V gene: TRBV5-1
J gene: TRBJ2-1
clone size: -
CDR3 protein: CASGEGLVGGNEQFF
CDR3 DNA: TGCGCCAGCGGCGAGGGACTAGTCGGGGGCAATGAGCAGTTCTTC

D gene: TRBD2
V gene: TRBV20-1
J gene: TRBJ2-3
clone size: -
CDR3 protein: CSARSLAGVGTDTQYF
CDR3 DNA: TGCAGTGCCAGGAGCCTAGCGGGAGTTGGGACAGATACGCAGTATTTT

D gene: TRBD1
V gene: TRBV5-5
J gene: TRBJ1-4
clone size: few
CDR3 protein: CASTEGTGTEKLFF
CDR3 DNA: TGTGCCAGCACCGAGGGGACAGGGACTGAAAAACTGTTTTTT

D gene: TRBD1
V gene: TRBV28
J gene: TRBJ2-7
clone size: few
CDR3 protein: CASSQGVGREQYF
CDR3 DNA: TGTGCCAGCAGCCAGGGGGTTGGGAGAGAGCAGTACTTC

D gene: -
V gene: TRBV12-3/TRBV12-4
J gene: TRBJ1-6
clone size: many
CDR3 protein: CASSRSNSPLHF
CDR3 DNA: TGTGCCAGCAGTCGGAGTAATTCACCCCTCCACTTT

D gene: -
V gene: TRBV7-9
J gene: TRBJ2-7
clone size: many
CDR3 protein: CASSAREAYEQYF
CDR3 DNA: TGTGCCAGCAGCGCCAGGGAAGCCTACGAGCAGTACTTC

D gene: -
V gene: TRBV7-2
J gene: TRBJ2-2
clone size: many
CDR3 protein: CASSLSPGKVSGELFF
CDR3 DNA: TGTGCCAGCAGCTTATCTCCAGGGAAGGTTTCCGGGGAGCTGTTTTTT

D gene: TRBD1
V gene: TRBV5-1
J gene: TRBJ2-3
clone size: few
CDR3 protein: CASSLALRGQGTDTQYF
CDR3 DNA: TGCGCCAGCAGCTTGGCCCTCAGGGGACAGGGAACAGATACGCAGTATTTT

D gene: -
V gene: TRBV4-3
J gene: TRBJ2-1
clone size: few
CDR3 protein: CASSRVLSGAYNEQFF
CDR3 DNA: TGCGCCAGCAGCCGGGTCTTAAGCGGAGCCTACAATGAGCAGTTCTTC

D gene: -
V gene: TRBV7-9
J gene: TRBJ2-5
clone size: -
CDR3 protein: CASSLRSTNQETQYF
CDR3 DNA: TGTGCCAGCAGCTTACGATCGACAAATCAAGAGACCCAGTACTTC

D gene: -
V gene: TRBV28
J gene: TRBJ2-3
clone size: -
CDR3 protein: CASSLTQPGPSVRTDTQYF
CDR3 DNA: TGTGCCAGCAGTCTTACGCAACCAGGCCCCTCCGTCCGCACAGATACGCAGTATTTT

D gene: TRBD1
V gene: TRBV5-1
J gene: TRBJ1-2
clone size: once
CDR3 protein: CASSFGQGDGYTF
CDR3 DNA: TGCGCCAGCAGCTTCGGACAGGGGGATGGCTACACCTTC

D gene: -
V gene: TRBV12-5
J gene: TRBJ1-2
clone size: few
CDR3 protein: CASGLDTGGGYTF
CDR3 DNA: TGTGCTAGTGGTTTGGATACAGGTGGTGGCTACACCTTC

D gene: TRBD1
V gene: TRBV28
J gene: TRBJ2-7
clone size: many
CDR3 protein: CASTDRGRRGRQYEQYF
CDR3 DNA: TGTGCCAGCACCGACAGGGGGCGAAGAGGCAGACAATACGAGCAGTACTTC

D gene: TRBD1
V gene: TRBV20-1
J gene: TRBJ2-7
clone size: many
CDR3 protein: CSARQGNPYEQYF
CDR3 DNA: TGCAGTGCAAGACAGGGGAACCCCTACGAGCAGTACTTC

D gene: -
V gene: TRBV9
J gene: TRBJ2-5
clone size: -
CDR3 protein: CASSPRRNRRTQYF
CDR3 DNA: TGTGCCAGCAGCCCCAGACGTAACCGACGGACCCAGTACTTC

D gene: TRBD2
V gene: TRBV7-2
J gene: TRBJ2-7
clone size: -
CDR3 protein: CASSSFRWGGEQYF
CDR3 DNA: TGTGCCAGCAGCTCCTTCCGGTGGGGGGGCGAGCAGTACTTC

D gene: TRBD2
V gene: TRBV20-1
J gene: TRBJ2-1
clone size: few
CDR3 protein: CSALRTSGNNEQFF
CDR3 DNA: TGCAGTGCCCTAAGGACTAGCGGGAACAATGAGCAGTTCTTC

D gene: TRBD2
V gene: TRBV12-3/TRBV12-4
J gene: TRBJ2-7
clone size: few
CDR3 protein: CASSSNRDYANEQYF
CDR3 DNA: TGTGCCAGCAGTTCAAACCGGGACTATGCTAACGAGCAGTACTTC

D gene: -
V gene: TRBV5-1
J gene: TRBJ2-7
clone size: -
CDR3 protein: CASSLGLLHEQYF
CDR3 DNA: TGCGCCAGCAGCTTGGGACTGCTCCACGAGCAGTACTTC